The entry below gives a single TCR beta chain sequence along with its context. Its antigen remains unidentified. The data derive from a study of beta chain features in type 1 diabetes. Study at large: Patients did not differ from healthy donors in age, gender or cell yield.

Staining for CD45RO/CCR7/CD25/CD127/CD95/CD27 allowed sorting of CD4+ naive, central memory, regulatory and stem cell-like memory cells. The CDR3 spans 14 residues. Germline loops: CDR1 SNHLY, CDR2 FYNNEI. V lost 6 bases and J lost 4; bases outside the gene matches: 2. Since all of the isolated RNA was reverse transcribed, expressed TCRB transcripts were what got sequenced. The data were produced by immunoSEQ multiplex PCR, yet TCRdb's version contains in-frame clones alone and is incomplete. The repertoire includes about 350,000 clones, around 20% of them detected once, and 0.044% sits in the top ten. Study-wide results and limits: VDJ junctions sequenced from type 1 diabetes patients showed fewer insertions and more deletions. The question of HLA type influencing TCRB rearrangement was one that remained unresolved here.

The specimen was naive CD4+ T cells from blood. The V gene is TRBV2, the J gene TRBJ2-5; 13 bases align to TRBD2. This receptor was identified in a woman younger than 35 in good health. The CDR3 here is CASSGLAGVETQYF. The CDR3 DNA follows: TGTGCCAGCAGCGGACTAGCGGGGGTAGAGACCCAGTACTTC.